The clone carrying this T cell receptor beta chain was observed at least ten times. What it recognizes is unknown. The data were obtained in a study of T cells after yellow fever vaccination. General study points: Researchers report a weaker secondary response that nonetheless peaked faster, day 5 versus 15.

V dropped 3 bases and J dropped 7; count of bases not matched to a gene: 3. Germline V gene lookup returns CDR1 SEHNR and CDR2 FQNEAQ (reference sequence). The CDR3 consists of 13 residues. The 5'RACE template-switching step produced TCR cDNA and added a universal primer site and UMIs. MiXCR was run by TCRdb on the 5' RACE reads, yielding one entry per CDR3 protein. The repertoire holds about 30,000 distinct CDR3 sequences, with around 4.8% as singletons. The V gene is TRBV7-9, the J gene TRBJ2-1, with 7 bases matching TRBD2. The sequence was collected from a man aged 25-45 years who received the YFV17D yellow fever vaccine. Material: CD8+ T cells sorted from PBMCs, obtained 5 days after the yellow fever booster vaccination. CDR3 protein: CASSFASGNEQFF. In DNA form, the CDR3 reads TGTGCCAGCAGCTTCGCTAGCGGAAATGAGCAGTTCTTC.